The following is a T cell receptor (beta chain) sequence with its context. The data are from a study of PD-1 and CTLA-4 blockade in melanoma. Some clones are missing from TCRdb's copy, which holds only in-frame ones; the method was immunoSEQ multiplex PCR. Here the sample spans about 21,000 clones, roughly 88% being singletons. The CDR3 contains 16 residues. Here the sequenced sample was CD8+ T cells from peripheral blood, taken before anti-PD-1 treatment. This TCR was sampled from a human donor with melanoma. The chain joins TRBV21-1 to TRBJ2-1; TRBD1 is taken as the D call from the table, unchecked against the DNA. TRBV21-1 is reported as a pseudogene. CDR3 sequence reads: CASSKGERGPRNEQFF. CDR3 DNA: TGTGCCAGCAGCAAAGGGGAGAGGGGGCCGCGGAATGAGCAGTTCTTC.